Detailed here is one T cell receptor beta chain. These data are taken from a study of blood T cell repertoires in COVID-19. The method was immunoSEQ multiplex PCR; TCRdb's version includes in-frame clones alone and lacks a portion of them. The sample yields about 160,000 clones, approximately 86% seen once. The CDR3 loop spans 14 amino acids. Germline CDR1 and CDR2: LNHDA and SQIVND (reference sequence). V lost 1 base and J lost 7; bases outside the gene matches: 2. The chain couples TRBV19 to TRBJ2-4, with TRBD1 identical over 9 bases. Sequences were obtained from peripheral blood. This receptor was taken from an older woman who had recovered from COVID-19. The CDR3 loop reads CASSIGGQGNIQYF. The DNA of the CDR3 is TGTGCCAGTAGTATAGGGGGACAGGGTAACATTCAGTACTTC.